This entry features one T cell receptor (beta chain) sequence. No antigen is known for it. Profiling relied on immunoSEQ multiplex PCR, and the TCRdb table lists in-frame clones only, not all of them. Of approximately 32,000 clones in the sample, roughly four fifths were seen once. The data belong to a study of T cells in localized non-small cell lung cancer. General study points: The appearance of a median roughly 58 of the top 100 tumor clones was seen in adjacent lung.

The receptor was isolated from a male donor older than 55 with stage III squamous cell lung carcinoma. Source: peripheral blood, taken before any cancer treatment.

The CDR3 loop reads CASSTTGTTGELFF. In nucleotides, the CDR3 is TGTGCCAGCAGTACGACAGGGACCACCGGGGAGCTGTTTTTT. V usage is TRBV6-4 and J usage is TRBJ2-2; the match to TRBD1 covers 7 bases. Germline V gives CDR1 MRHNA, CDR2 SNTAGT. The trim removed 5 bases at V and 4 bases at J, leaving 4 bases unmatched. This CDR3 region has 14 residues.